A selection of T cell receptor beta chains follows, all from one sample in a study of blood T cell repertoires in COVID-19. Method: immunoSEQ multiplex PCR; TCRdb's copy keeps in-frame clones and lacks some. The sample has 120,000 or so clones; 88% are singletons. Sequenced material: peripheral blood. The receptors originated from a woman between 45 and 60 years old with acute or convalescent COVID-19. Both conserved end residues are part of each CDR3. A D gene is named only where the DNA matches it firmly. Not all rows give a size; the values are once, few, many and, for expanded clones, a class.

abundance: NA
j_gene: TRBJ2-1
v_gene: TRBV18
d_gene: NA
CDR3nt: TGTGCCAGCTCACCAGTCGAGCGGGCGAGAGTCGAGCAGTTCTTC
CDR3aa: CASSPVERARVEQFF

abundance: NA
j_gene: TRBJ1-6
v_gene: TRBV6-6
d_gene: TRBD1
CDR3nt: TGTGCCAGCAGAGCAGACAGGGCCCTCCTCGAATCACCCCTCCACTTT
CDR3aa: CASRADRALLESPLHF

abundance: NA
j_gene: TRBJ1-1
v_gene: TRBV3-1/TRBV3-2
d_gene: NA
CDR3nt: TGTGCCAGCAGCCAGAAGACAGTTGAAGCTTTCTTT
CDR3aa: CASSQKTVEAFF

abundance: once
j_gene: TRBJ1-1
v_gene: TRBV29-1
d_gene: TRBD1
CDR3nt: TGCAGCGTAACCGACAGGGTCTACACTGAAGCTTTCTTT
CDR3aa: CSVTDRVYTEAFF

abundance: once
j_gene: TRBJ1-2
v_gene: TRBV6-5
d_gene: TRBD1
CDR3nt: TGTGCCAGCAGTTACTCCGGGTACAGGGGGCGCTGGGGCTACACCTTC
CDR3aa: CASSYSGYRGRWGYTF

abundance: NA
j_gene: TRBJ2-2
v_gene: TRBV10-1
d_gene: NA
CDR3nt: TGCGCCAGCGCCTCAACGAGTCCCGGGGAGCTGTTTTTT
CDR3aa: CASASTSPGELFF

abundance: NA
j_gene: TRBJ2-7
v_gene: TRBV21-1
d_gene: NA
CDR3nt: TGTGCCAGCGGCTTAAGAGACCCTAGCGGGAGGGCCCACGGGTCTCATCCCTACGAGCAGTACTTC
CDR3aa: CASGLRDPSGRAHGSHPYEQYF

abundance: NA
j_gene: TRBJ2-7
v_gene: TRBV4-2
d_gene: TRBD2
CDR3nt: TGTGCCAGCAGCCAAGGACTAGCGGGAGGAATAGCCTACGAGCAGTACTTC
CDR3aa: CASSQGLAGGIAYEQYF

abundance: once
j_gene: TRBJ2-5
v_gene: TRBV12-3/TRBV12-4
d_gene: NA
CDR3nt: TGTGCCAGCAGCAGCGCAGTAGAGACCCAGTACTTC
CDR3aa: CASSSAVETQYF

abundance: NA
j_gene: TRBJ1-4
v_gene: TRBV6-1
d_gene: NA
CDR3nt: TGTGCCAGCAGTGAAAGGGGGGAAAAACTGTTTTTT
CDR3aa: CASSERGEKLFF

abundance: NA
j_gene: TRBJ2-1
v_gene: TRBV5-1
d_gene: NA
CDR3nt: TGCGCCAGCAGCTCCCTAACAGGAGGGTCGGGCTACAATGAGCAGTTCTTC
CDR3aa: CASSSLTGGSGYNEQFF

abundance: NA
j_gene: TRBJ1-5
v_gene: TRBV19
d_gene: NA
CDR3nt: TGTGCCAGTAGTATTAGCAGGGGTGGAAATCAGCCCCAGCATTTT
CDR3aa: CASSISRGGNQPQHF

abundance: NA
j_gene: TRBJ2-3
v_gene: TRBV11-3
d_gene: NA
CDR3nt: TGTGCCAGCAGCTTTCAAAGGCCGGGGGGACAATCTAGCACAGATACGCAGTATTTT
CDR3aa: CASSFQRPGGQSSTDTQYF

abundance: NA
j_gene: TRBJ2-2
v_gene: TRBV5-4
d_gene: TRBD2
CDR3nt: TGTGCCAGCAGCTTGTTTGGCGGGAGAGGTACCGGGGAGCTGTTTTTT
CDR3aa: CASSLFGGRGTGELFF

abundance: NA
j_gene: TRBJ2-2
v_gene: TRBV19
d_gene: NA
CDR3nt: TGTGCCAGTAGTGTGAGGACAGTTACCGGGGAGCTGTTTTTT
CDR3aa: CASSVRTVTGELFF

abundance: NA
j_gene: TRBJ2-3
v_gene: TRBV29-1
d_gene: NA
CDR3nt: TGCAGCGTTGGACCTCGGGGCACAGATACGCAGTATTTT
CDR3aa: CSVGPRGTDTQYF

abundance: NA
j_gene: TRBJ2-6
v_gene: TRBV6-5
d_gene: NA
CDR3nt: TGTGCCAGCATTAAGAGCTCTGGGGCCAACGTCCTGACTTTC
CDR3aa: CASIKSSGANVLTF

abundance: NA
j_gene: TRBJ1-1
v_gene: TRBV5-1
d_gene: NA
CDR3nt: TGCGCCAGCAGCTTGGCCGGGGGTAACACTGAAGCTTTCTTT
CDR3aa: CASSLAGGNTEAFF

abundance: NA
j_gene: TRBJ2-2
v_gene: TRBV18
d_gene: NA
CDR3nt: TGTGCCAGCTCTGCGTTTACGAACACCGGGGAGCTGTTTTTT
CDR3aa: CASSAFTNTGELFF

abundance: NA
j_gene: TRBJ2-3
v_gene: TRBV5-1
d_gene: TRBD2
CDR3nt: TGCGCCAGCAGCCTAGCGGACCCGGGGGATACGCAGTATTTT
CDR3aa: CASSLADPGDTQYF

abundance: NA
j_gene: TRBJ2-1
v_gene: TRBV7-2
d_gene: NA
CDR3nt: TGTGCCAGCAGCTTAGCCTTCGGGTCCTACAATGAGCAGTTCTTC
CDR3aa: CASSLAFGSYNEQFF

abundance: NA
j_gene: TRBJ2-1
v_gene: TRBV5-1
d_gene: TRBD2
CDR3nt: TGCGCCAGCACTAAACTAGCGGGAGGAAGCGGGTACAATGAGCAGTTCTTC
CDR3aa: CASTKLAGGSGYNEQFF

abundance: NA
j_gene: TRBJ2-5
v_gene: TRBV30
d_gene: NA
CDR3nt: TGTGCCTGGAGTTCTTCGGGAGCCCGACAAGAGACCCAGTACTTC
CDR3aa: CAWSSSGARQETQYF

abundance: NA
j_gene: TRBJ2-2
v_gene: TRBV10-3
d_gene: TRBD2
CDR3nt: TGTGCCATCAGTGAGAAGCGGGAGGGCCCCTGGAACACCGGGGAGCTGTTTTTT
CDR3aa: CAISEKREGPWNTGELFF

abundance: NA
j_gene: TRBJ2-3
v_gene: TRBV30
d_gene: TRBD1
CDR3nt: TGTGCCTGGGGGACAGGGACTAGCACAGATACGCAGTATTTT
CDR3aa: CAWGTGTSTDTQYF

abundance: NA
j_gene: TRBJ2-1
v_gene: TRBV10-3
d_gene: NA
CDR3nt: TGTGCCTCCAAGGGGGGGACTACCATTTACAATGAGCAGTTCTTC
CDR3aa: CASKGGTTIYNEQFF

abundance: NA
j_gene: TRBJ1-2
v_gene: TRBV28
d_gene: TRBD1
CDR3nt: TGTGCCAGCAGTTCGCGCCCGTTCGGACAGGCTCGAGGCTACACCTTC
CDR3aa: CASSSRPFGQARGYTF

abundance: once
j_gene: TRBJ2-1
v_gene: TRBV5-1
d_gene: TRBD2
CDR3nt: TGCGCCAGCAGTTCTAGCGGGAGTACGGGCAATGAGCAGTTCTTC
CDR3aa: CASSSSGSTGNEQFF

abundance: NA
j_gene: TRBJ2-3
v_gene: TRBV24-1
d_gene: TRBD2
CDR3nt: TGTGCCACCAGTGATATGAGGACTAGCGGAACAGATACGCAGTATTTT
CDR3aa: CATSDMRTSGTDTQYF

abundance: NA
j_gene: TRBJ2-2
v_gene: TRBV2
d_gene: NA
CDR3nt: TGTGCCAGCAGTGAGGTCAGGGCCGGGGAGCTGTTTTTT
CDR3aa: CASSEVRAGELFF

abundance: NA
j_gene: TRBJ2-7
v_gene: TRBV19
d_gene: TRBD2
CDR3nt: TGTGCCAGTAGTTCCCCATCGACTAGCGGGAGCTCCTACGAGCAGTACTTC
CDR3aa: CASSSPSTSGSSYEQYF

abundance: NA
j_gene: TRBJ2-1
v_gene: TRBV3-1/TRBV3-2
d_gene: TRBD2
CDR3nt: TGTGCCAGCAGCCAGGGACTAGCGGGCTACAATGAGCAGTTCTTC
CDR3aa: CASSQGLAGYNEQFF

abundance: NA
j_gene: TRBJ2-7
v_gene: TRBV28
d_gene: TRBD2
CDR3nt: TGTGCCAGCACCCGTGGGGGAGGGCCCTACGAGCAGTACTTC
CDR3aa: CASTRGGGPYEQYF

abundance: NA
j_gene: TRBJ1-1
v_gene: TRBV6-5
d_gene: TRBD1
CDR3nt: TGTGCCAGCAGTTATCGTACAGGGGGAGTGGGAACTGAAGCTTTCTTT
CDR3aa: CASSYRTGGVGTEAFF

abundance: NA
j_gene: TRBJ2-7
v_gene: TRBV12-3/TRBV12-4
d_gene: TRBD1
CDR3nt: TGTGCCAGCAGTTTCGACAGGGGGCGCGAGCAGTACTTC
CDR3aa: CASSFDRGREQYF

abundance: NA
j_gene: TRBJ1-2
v_gene: TRBV28
d_gene: NA
CDR3nt: TGTGCCAGCAGTTTAAGGACAGTTGGCTACACCTTC
CDR3aa: CASSLRTVGYTF

abundance: NA
j_gene: TRBJ2-2
v_gene: TRBV7-9
d_gene: TRBD2
CDR3nt: TGTGCCAGCAGCCGAGGGGCGGGAGAGAACACCGGGGAGCTGTTTTTT
CDR3aa: CASSRGAGENTGELFF

abundance: once
j_gene: TRBJ2-1
v_gene: TRBV7-2
d_gene: NA
CDR3nt: TGTGCCAGCAGCTTCTCTGGTCGGGGATCGGTTCGGGAGCAGTTCTTC
CDR3aa: CASSFSGRGSVREQFF

abundance: NA
j_gene: TRBJ1-4
v_gene: TRBV6-5
d_gene: NA
CDR3nt: TGTGCCAGCAGTCGAGGCGGCGCCTGGGAAAAACTGTTTTTT
CDR3aa: CASSRGGAWEKLFF

abundance: NA
j_gene: TRBJ1-1
v_gene: TRBV3-1/TRBV3-2
d_gene: NA
CDR3nt: TGTGCCAGCAGCCAAGCATCGGGGTCTGGAGCTTTCTTT
CDR3aa: CASSQASGSGAFF

abundance: NA
j_gene: TRBJ2-7
v_gene: TRBV18
d_gene: TRBD1
CDR3nt: TGTGCCAGCTCACCGAGCAGGGGGTCTGAGCAGTACTTC
CDR3aa: CASSPSRGSEQYF

abundance: NA
j_gene: TRBJ1-5
v_gene: TRBV2
d_gene: TRBD1
CDR3nt: TGTGCCAGCAGTGCGGGGGGGACAGCCTATAGCAATCAGCCCCAGCATTTT
CDR3aa: CASSAGGTAYSNQPQHF

abundance: NA
j_gene: TRBJ1-2
v_gene: TRBV24-1
d_gene: TRBD1
CDR3nt: TGTGCCACCCAGGGACAGGGGTTTGGCTACACCTTC
CDR3aa: CATQGQGFGYTF

abundance: NA
j_gene: TRBJ1-4
v_gene: TRBV28
d_gene: TRBD1
CDR3nt: TGTGCCGCTCAGGGGGCCCTAGGAAAACTGTTTTTT
CDR3aa: CAAQGALGKLFF

abundance: NA
j_gene: TRBJ1-5
v_gene: TRBV6-4
d_gene: NA
CDR3nt: TGTGCCAGCAGTGCGCAGGTTTCTCAGCCCCAGCATTTT
CDR3aa: CASSAQVSQPQHF

abundance: NA
j_gene: TRBJ1-3
v_gene: TRBV10-2
d_gene: NA
CDR3nt: TGCGCCAGCAGTGATCCACTCGGCTCTGGAAACACCATATATTTT
CDR3aa: CASSDPLGSGNTIYF

abundance: NA
j_gene: TRBJ1-2
v_gene: TRBV28
d_gene: NA
CDR3nt: TGTGCCAGCAGTTTACCGAGACACCTTAACTATGGCTACACCTTC
CDR3aa: CASSLPRHLNYGYTF

abundance: NA
j_gene: TRBJ2-2
v_gene: TRBV6-2/TRBV6-3
d_gene: NA
CDR3nt: TGTGCCAGCAGTTCGAGCCCCGGGGAGCTGTTTTTT
CDR3aa: CASSSSPGELFF

abundance: NA
j_gene: TRBJ2-1
v_gene: TRBV5-1
d_gene: TRBD2
CDR3nt: TGCGCCAGCAGCCCGCTGGGGACTAACCCCTACAATGAGCAGTTCTTC
CDR3aa: CASSPLGTNPYNEQFF

abundance: once
j_gene: TRBJ2-7
v_gene: TRBV7-2
d_gene: NA
CDR3nt: TGTGCCAGCAGCCCCCAGGTTGTCTACGAGCAGTACTTC
CDR3aa: CASSPQVVYEQYF

abundance: NA
j_gene: TRBJ2-5
v_gene: TRBV28
d_gene: NA
CDR3nt: TGTGCCAGCAGTTTATCAGGGACCCAGTACTTC
CDR3aa: CASSLSGTQYF

abundance: NA
j_gene: TRBJ1-1
v_gene: TRBV4-1
d_gene: TRBD1
CDR3nt: TGCGCCAGCAGCCAAGATAACAGGGGGAACACTGAAGCTTTCTTT
CDR3aa: CASSQDNRGNTEAFF

abundance: NA
j_gene: TRBJ2-5
v_gene: TRBV5-1
d_gene: TRBD1
CDR3nt: TGCGCCAGCAGCTTGGGCGACAGGGCCCGGGGAGAGACCCAGTACTTC
CDR3aa: CASSLGDRARGETQYF

abundance: NA
j_gene: TRBJ2-1
v_gene: TRBV7-2
d_gene: NA
CDR3nt: TGTGCCAGCAGCTTCCAGGCCGAGTACTTCTTC
CDR3aa: CASSFQAEYFF

abundance: NA
j_gene: TRBJ2-1
v_gene: TRBV6-5
d_gene: NA
CDR3nt: TGTGCCAGCAGTCCTTCCCGTTACAATGAGCAGTTCTTC
CDR3aa: CASSPSRYNEQFF

abundance: NA
j_gene: TRBJ2-7
v_gene: TRBV21-1
d_gene: NA
CDR3nt: TGTGCCAGCAGCAAACCAAAGGGGGACAGGCGGAGCATCTACGAGCAGTACTTC
CDR3aa: CASSKPKGDRRSIYEQYF

abundance: NA
j_gene: TRBJ2-7
v_gene: TRBV6-2/TRBV6-3
d_gene: TRBD2
CDR3nt: TGTGCCAGCAGTTCCCAGACTAGCGGGACCTACGAGCAGTACTTC
CDR3aa: CASSSQTSGTYEQYF

abundance: NA
j_gene: TRBJ2-3
v_gene: TRBV11-2
d_gene: TRBD2
CDR3nt: TGTGCCAGCAGCTCCCGGACTAGCGGAACGCAGTATTTT
CDR3aa: CASSSRTSGTQYF

abundance: NA
j_gene: TRBJ2-4
v_gene: TRBV5-1
d_gene: TRBD2
CDR3nt: TGCGCCAGCAGCTTGGCTAGCGGGAGAACCAAAAACATTCAGTACTTC
CDR3aa: CASSLASGRTKNIQYF